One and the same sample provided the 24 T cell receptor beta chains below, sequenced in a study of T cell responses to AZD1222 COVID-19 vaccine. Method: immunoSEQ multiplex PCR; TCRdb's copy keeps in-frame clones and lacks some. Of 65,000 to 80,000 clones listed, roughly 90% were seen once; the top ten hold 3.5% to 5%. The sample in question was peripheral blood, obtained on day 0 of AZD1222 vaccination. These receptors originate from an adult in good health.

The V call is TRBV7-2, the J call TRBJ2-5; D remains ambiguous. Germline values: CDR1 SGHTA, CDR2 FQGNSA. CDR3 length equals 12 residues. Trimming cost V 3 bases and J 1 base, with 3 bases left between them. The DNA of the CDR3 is TGTGCCAGCAGCTTTTTCCAAGAGACCCAGTACTTC. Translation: CASSFFQETQYF. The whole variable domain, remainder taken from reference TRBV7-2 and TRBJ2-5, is GAGVSQSPSNKVTEKGKDVELRCDPISGHTALYWYRQSLGQGLEFLIYFQGNSAPDKSGLPSDRFSAERTGGSVSTLTIQRTQQEDSAVYLCASSFFQETQYFGPGTRLLVL.

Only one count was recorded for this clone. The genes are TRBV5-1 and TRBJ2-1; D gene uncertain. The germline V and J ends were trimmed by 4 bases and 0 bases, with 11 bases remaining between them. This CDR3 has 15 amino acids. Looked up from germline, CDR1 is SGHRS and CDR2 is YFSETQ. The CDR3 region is CASSRTAGSYNEQFF. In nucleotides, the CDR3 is TGCGCCAGCAGCAGGACGGCCGGCTCCTACAATGAGCAGTTCTTC.

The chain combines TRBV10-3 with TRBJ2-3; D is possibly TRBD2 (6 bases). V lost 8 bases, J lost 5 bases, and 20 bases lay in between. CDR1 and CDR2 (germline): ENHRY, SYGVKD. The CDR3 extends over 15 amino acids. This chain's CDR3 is CAISDGPPEGDTQYF. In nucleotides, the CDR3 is TGTGCCATCTCCGACGGGCCTCCGGAGGGAGATACGCAGTATTTT.

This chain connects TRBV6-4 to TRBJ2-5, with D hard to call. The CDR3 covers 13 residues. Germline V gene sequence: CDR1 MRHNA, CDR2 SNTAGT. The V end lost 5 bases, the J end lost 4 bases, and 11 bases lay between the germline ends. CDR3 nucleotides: TGTGCCAGCAGTCCCAACAGAGGAGAGACCCAGTACTTC. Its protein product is CASSPNRGETQYF.

The CDR3 here is CASSLIGGATEAFF. DNA for the CDR3: TGTGCCAGCAGCTTAATCGGGGGGGCCACTGAAGCTTTCTTT. The J gene is TRBJ1-1, the V gene TRBV7-3; a possible D gene is TRBD1 (6 bases). Deletions cut 1 base from V and 4 bases from J, with 10 bases between. Per germline, CDR1 SGHTA and CDR2 FQGTGA. The CDR3 loop spans 14 amino acids.

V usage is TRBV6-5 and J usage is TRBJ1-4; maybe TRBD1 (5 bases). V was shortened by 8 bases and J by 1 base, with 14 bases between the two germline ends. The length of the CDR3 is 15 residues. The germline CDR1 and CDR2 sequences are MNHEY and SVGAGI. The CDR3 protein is CASAGTGLTNEKLFF. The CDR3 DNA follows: TGTGCCAGCGCGGGAACGGGGCTAACTAATGAAAAACTGTTTTTT.

CDR3 nucleotides: TGTGCCAGCAGTTTATTCGGAGACGAGCAGTACTTC. Protein sequence: CASSLFGDEQYF. J is TRBJ2-7 and V is TRBV27; unclear D gene. This CDR3 is 12 amino acids long. Looked up from germline, CDR1 is MNHEY and CDR2 is SMNVEV (reference sequence). Trimming took off 1 base at V and 5 bases at J, with 6 bases between the two ends.

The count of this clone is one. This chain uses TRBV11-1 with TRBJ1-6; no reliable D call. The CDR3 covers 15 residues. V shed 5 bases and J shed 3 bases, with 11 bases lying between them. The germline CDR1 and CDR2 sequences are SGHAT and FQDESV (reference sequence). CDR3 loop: CASSTPDIYNSPLHF. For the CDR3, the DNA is TGTGCCAGCAGCACCCCTGACATCTATAATTCACCCCTCCACTTT.

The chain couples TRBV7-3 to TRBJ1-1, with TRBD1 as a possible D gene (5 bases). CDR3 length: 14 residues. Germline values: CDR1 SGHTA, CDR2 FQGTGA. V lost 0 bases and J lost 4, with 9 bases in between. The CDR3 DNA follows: TGTGCCAGCAGCTTAACCCAGGGAAGCACTGAAGCTTTCTTT. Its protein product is CASSLTQGSTEAFF.

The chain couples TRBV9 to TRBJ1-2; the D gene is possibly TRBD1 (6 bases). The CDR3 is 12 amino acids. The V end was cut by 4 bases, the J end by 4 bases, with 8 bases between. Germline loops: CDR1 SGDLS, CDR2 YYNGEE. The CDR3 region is CASSPDSYGYTF. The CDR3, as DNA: TGTGCCAGCAGCCCGGACAGCTATGGCTACACCTTC. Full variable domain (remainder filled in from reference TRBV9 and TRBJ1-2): DSGVTQTPKHLITATGQRVTLRCSPRSGDLSVYWYQQSLDQGLQFLIQYYNGEERAKGNILERFSAQQFPDLHSELNLSSLELGDSALYFCASSPDSYGYTFGSGTRLTVV.

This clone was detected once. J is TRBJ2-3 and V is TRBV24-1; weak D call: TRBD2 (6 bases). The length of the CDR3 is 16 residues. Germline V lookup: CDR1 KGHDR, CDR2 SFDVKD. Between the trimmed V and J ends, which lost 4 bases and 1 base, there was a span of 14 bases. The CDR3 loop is CATSDATAGRTDTQYF. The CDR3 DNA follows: TGTGCCACCAGTGACGCCACGGCGGGGCGCACAGATACGCAGTATTTT.

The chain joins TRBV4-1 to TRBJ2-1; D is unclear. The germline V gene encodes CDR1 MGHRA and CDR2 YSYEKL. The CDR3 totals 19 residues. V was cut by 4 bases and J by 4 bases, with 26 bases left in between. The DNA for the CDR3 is TGCGCCAGCAGCCGAAGGGTCACTATCACGATCCAACCATACAATGAGCAGTTCTTC. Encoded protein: CASSRRVTITIQPYNEQFF.

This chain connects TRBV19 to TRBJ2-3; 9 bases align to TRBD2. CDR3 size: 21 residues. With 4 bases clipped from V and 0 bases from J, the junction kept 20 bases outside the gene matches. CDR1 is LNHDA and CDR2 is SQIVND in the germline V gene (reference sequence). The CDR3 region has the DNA TGTGCCAGTAGTACAAACCTAGTTCGAGCGGGAGGCAGGAAGAGCACAGATACGCAGTATTTT. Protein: CASSTNLVRAGGRKSTDTQYF.

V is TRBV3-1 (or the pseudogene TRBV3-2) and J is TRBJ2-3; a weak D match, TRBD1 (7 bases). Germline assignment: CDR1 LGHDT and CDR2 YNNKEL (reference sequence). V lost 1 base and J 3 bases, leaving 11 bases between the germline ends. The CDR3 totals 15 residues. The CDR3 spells CASSQVAGGTDTQYF. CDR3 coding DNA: TGTGCCAGCAGCCAAGTCGCAGGGGGGACAGATACGCAGTATTTT.

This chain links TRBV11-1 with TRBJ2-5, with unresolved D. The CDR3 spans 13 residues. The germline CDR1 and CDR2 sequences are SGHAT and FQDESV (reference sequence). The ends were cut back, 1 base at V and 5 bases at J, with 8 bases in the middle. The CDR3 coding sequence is TGTGCCAGCAGCTTAGACCGTGCGGAGACCCAGTACTTC. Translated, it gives CASSLDRAETQYF.

CDR3 sequence (DNA): TGTGCCAGCAGCTTAGGGTCAGGGGGCGATTACGAGCAGTACTTC. Amino acids: CASSLGSGGDYEQYF. This chain uses TRBV7-9 with TRBJ2-7; 8 bases are a match to TRBD1. The trim removed 1 base at V and 4 bases at J, leaving 6 bases unmatched. The CDR3 is 15 residues long. Germline CDR1 SEHNR, CDR2 FQNEAQ (reference sequence).

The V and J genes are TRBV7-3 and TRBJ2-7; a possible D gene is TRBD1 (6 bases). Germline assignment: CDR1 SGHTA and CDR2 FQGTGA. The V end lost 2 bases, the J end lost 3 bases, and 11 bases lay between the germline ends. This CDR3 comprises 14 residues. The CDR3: CASSLPGHRYEQYF. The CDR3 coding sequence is TGTGCCAGCAGCTTACCGGGACATCGCTACGAGCAGTACTTC.

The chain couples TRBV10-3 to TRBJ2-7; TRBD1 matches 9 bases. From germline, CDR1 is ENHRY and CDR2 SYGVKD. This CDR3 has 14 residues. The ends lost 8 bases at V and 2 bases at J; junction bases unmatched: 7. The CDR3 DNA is TGTGCCATCTGTGGACGACAGGGGGCCTACGAGCAGTACTTC. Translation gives CAICGRQGAYEQYF.

CDR3 sequence: CASSKLAYEQYF. The DNA of the CDR3 is TGTGCCAGCAGTAAGTTAGCGTACGAGCAGTACTTC. The chain recombines TRBV6-6 with TRBJ2-7, with D possibly TRBD2 on 5 matching bases. V gave up 5 bases and J gave up 4 bases, with 9 bases separating them. The CDR3 extends over 12 amino acids. CDR1 is MNHNY and CDR2 is SVGAGI in the germline V gene (reference sequence).

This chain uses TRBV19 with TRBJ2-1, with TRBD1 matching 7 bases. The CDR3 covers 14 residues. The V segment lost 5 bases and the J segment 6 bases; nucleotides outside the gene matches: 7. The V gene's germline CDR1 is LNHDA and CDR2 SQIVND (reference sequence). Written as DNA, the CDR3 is TGTGCCAGTAGTTCTACCGGGACAGCCAATGAGCAGTTCTTC. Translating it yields CASSSTGTANEQFF.

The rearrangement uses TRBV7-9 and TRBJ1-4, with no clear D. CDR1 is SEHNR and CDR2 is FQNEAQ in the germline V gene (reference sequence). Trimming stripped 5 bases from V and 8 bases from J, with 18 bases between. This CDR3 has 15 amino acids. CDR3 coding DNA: TGTGCCAGCAGCCAACGGATGGGTAATAACGAAAAACTGTTTTTT. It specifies CASSQRMGNNEKLFF.

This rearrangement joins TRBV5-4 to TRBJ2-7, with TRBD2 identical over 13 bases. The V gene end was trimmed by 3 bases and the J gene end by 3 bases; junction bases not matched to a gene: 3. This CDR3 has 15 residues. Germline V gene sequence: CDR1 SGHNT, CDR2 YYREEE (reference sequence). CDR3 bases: TGTGCCAGCAGCTCGCGGACTAGCGGGAGCTACGAGCAGTACTTC. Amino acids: CASSSRTSGSYEQYF.

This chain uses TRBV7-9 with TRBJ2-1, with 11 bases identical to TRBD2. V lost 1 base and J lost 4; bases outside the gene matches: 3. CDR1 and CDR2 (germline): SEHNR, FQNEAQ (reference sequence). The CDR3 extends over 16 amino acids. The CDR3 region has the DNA TGTGCCAGCAGCTTAGGCGGGACTAGCGGTTACAATGAGCAGTTCTTC. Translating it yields CASSLGGTSGYNEQFF.

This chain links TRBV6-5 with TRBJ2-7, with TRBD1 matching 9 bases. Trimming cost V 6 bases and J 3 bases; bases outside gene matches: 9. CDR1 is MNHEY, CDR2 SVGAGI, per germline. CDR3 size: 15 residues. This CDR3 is CASRSGQGSLYEQYF. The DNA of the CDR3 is TGTGCCAGCAGATCGGGACAGGGTTCACTCTACGAGCAGTACTTC.